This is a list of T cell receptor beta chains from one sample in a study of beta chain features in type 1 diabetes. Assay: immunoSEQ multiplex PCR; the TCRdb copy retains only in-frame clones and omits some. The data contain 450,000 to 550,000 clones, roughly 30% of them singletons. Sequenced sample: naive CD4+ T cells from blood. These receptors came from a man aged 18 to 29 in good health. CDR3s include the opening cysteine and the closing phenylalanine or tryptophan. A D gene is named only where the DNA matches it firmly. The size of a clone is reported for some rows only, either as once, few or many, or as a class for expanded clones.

CASSYLNPHNEQFF | TGTGCCAGCAGTTACTTAAATCCTCACAATGAGCAGTTCTTC | TRBJ2-1 | 14 | TRBV6-5 | NA | NA
CASSPGLAGVADTQYF | TGTGCCAGCAGCCCCGGACTAGCGGGAGTCGCAGATACGCAGTATTTT | TRBJ2-3 | 16 | TRBV7-9 | NA | TRBD2
CASSQERVDSYGYTF | TGTGCCAGCAGCCAAGAGCGTGTGGACAGCTATGGCTACACCTTC | TRBJ1-2 | 15 | TRBV14 | NA | NA
CSVDLIWTPGQGDYEQYF | TGCAGCGTTGATTTAATTTGGACCCCGGGACAGGGAGACTACGAGCAGTACTTC | TRBJ2-7 | 18 | TRBV29-1 | NA | TRBD1
CAWSQAGVGAQYF | TGTGCCTGGAGTCAGGCAGGGGTGGGGGCCCAGTACTTC | TRBJ2-5 | 13 | TRBV30 | few | NA
CASGGTREKLFF | TGTGCCAGCGGAGGGACACGTGAAAAACTGTTTTTT | TRBJ1-4 | 12 | TRBV28 | few | NA
CASSARVQEEKLFF | TGTGCCAGCAGCGCCAGGGTCCAGGAAGAAAAACTGTTTTTT | TRBJ1-4 | 14 | TRBV9 | few | NA
CASSPSPERETQYF | TGTGCCAGCAGCCCAAGCCCAGAACGGGAGACCCAGTACTTC | TRBJ2-5 | 14 | TRBV5-4 | NA | NA
CASSPGQAPVYEQYF | TGTGCCAGCTCACCAGGACAGGCACCCGTCTACGAGCAGTACTTC | TRBJ2-7 | 15 | TRBV18 | few | TRBD1
CAISEWGQETQYF | TGTGCCATCAGTGAGTGGGGACAAGAGACCCAGTACTTC | TRBJ2-5 | 13 | TRBV10-3 | NA | NA
CAWKAGGFSYNEQFF | TGTGCCTGGAAAGCGGGAGGGTTCTCCTACAATGAGCAGTTCTTC | TRBJ2-1 | 15 | TRBV30 | NA | TRBD2
CSVIGGPSSNEKLFF | TGCAGCGTGATAGGGGGCCCGAGTTCTAATGAAAAACTGTTTTTT | TRBJ1-4 | 15 | TRBV29-1 | few | TRBD1
CASSRQSPRAQETQYF | TGTGCCAGCTCACGACAGAGCCCCCGGGCTCAAGAGACCCAGTACTTC | TRBJ2-5 | 16 | TRBV18 | NA | NA
CASSVGAGGGQETQYF | TGTGCCAGCAGCGTAGGCGCGGGAGGAGGTCAAGAGACCCAGTACTTC | TRBJ2-5 | 16 | TRBV9 | NA | TRBD2